One and the same sample provided the 4 T cell receptor beta chains below, sequenced in a study of response to subunit inactivated influenza vaccine. TCRdb analysed the RT-PCR reads with MiXCR anew, one entry per CDR3 protein. The profile shows about 570,000 distinct CDR3 sequences, roughly 10% of them singletons. A further study also used this sample, focusing on T cells expressing NK-cell markers. That paper states: Template switching by 5'RACE with UMIs generated the TCR beta cDNA.

The specimen comprised PBMCs from blood, sampled on the day of vaccination. Every receptor here comes from a man aged 45-60 years who received an inactivated influenza vaccine.

V usage is TRBV19 and J usage is TRBJ2-1; 9 bases map to TRBD2. The germline gives CDR1 LNHDA, CDR2 SQIVND (reference sequence). The CDR3 loop spans 16 amino acids. V shed 0 bases and J 5 bases; nucleotides not matched to a gene: 5. CDR3 nucleotide sequence: TGTGCCAGTAGTATAGAGGGCGGGAGGGGAAACAATGAGCAGTTCTTC. This encodes CASSIEGGRGNNEQFF.

V is TRBV27 and J is TRBJ1-6; D gene uncertain. The CDR3 covers 13 residues. V shed 2 bases and J shed 9 bases, with 8 bases lying between them. CDR1 and CDR2 (germline): MNHEY, SMNVEV (reference sequence). The CDR3 region has the DNA TGTGCCAGCAGTTTAAATAGGGCTTCACCCCTCCACTTT. Protein: CASSLNRASPLHF.

The chain carries TRBV20-1 and TRBJ2-7; D uncertain. This CDR3 is built from 14 residues. Germline CDR1 reads DFQATT; CDR2 reads SNEGSKA (reference sequence). With 0 bases removed from V and 2 bases from J, the gap between germline ends came to 11 bases. The CDR3 DNA reads TGCAGTGCTAGAGATTTGGTCCCGGCCTACGAGCAGTACTTC. Its translation is CSARDLVPAYEQYF.

This clonotype was found a few times. The rearrangement links TRBV19 to TRBJ2-1; 8 positions agree with TRBD2. This CDR3 is built from 14 residues. The V segment lost 2 bases and the J segment 7 bases; nucleotides outside the gene matches: 4. Per the germline V gene, CDR1 is LNHDA and CDR2 is SQIVND (reference sequence). DNA of the CDR3: TGTGCCAGTAGTATAATCGGCGGGGGGAATGAGCAGTTCTTC. Its protein product is CASSIIGGGNEQFF.